This T cell receptor beta chain was observed in a study of blood T cell repertoires in COVID-19. As for the study in general: Donors in the United States, Italy and Spain gave samples during acute or convalescent COVID-19. Nucleic acid was either cDNA or gDNA, and it came from T cells, B-cell-depleted T cells, or PBMCs.

Germline V gives CDR1 MNHEY, CDR2 SVGAGI. The CDR3 covers 12 residues. Trimming took 8 bases from V and 2 from J, leaving 7 bases between them. Sequencing used immunoSEQ multiplex PCR; TCRdb keeps in-frame clones, though not all of them. Among approximately 220,000 clones, 80% to 90% were seen once, and the ten largest hold about 2.2%. Sequencing used peripheral blood. This chain links TRBV6-5 with TRBJ1-5; no reliable D call. The sequence came from a woman aged 50 to 65 with acute or convalescent COVID-19. CDR3 protein: CASLAGNQPQHF. In DNA, the CDR3 is TGTGCCAGCCTCGCGGGCAATCAGCCCCAGCATTTT.